A single sample gave rise to the 31 T cell receptor beta chains below, sequenced in a study of T-cell reconstitution after alpha-beta-depleted transplantation in children. The authors prepared the TCRbeta library with unique molecular identifiers. TCRdb re-called the PCR reads through MiXCR, storing one row per CDR3 protein. The sample gives about 980,000 distinct CDR3 sequences, roughly 29% of which show up once; 28% is in the top ten. This specimen consisted of PBMCs, mostly from graft donor cells, obtained 360 days after TCRalphabeta/CD19-depleted stem cell transplant. These receptors all come from a boy under two years old who had a stem cell transplant for SCID, so the T cells may come from the graft donor.

This clonotype was picked up one time. The chain combines TRBV20-1 with TRBJ1-2; no clear D. V lost 6 bases and J 7 bases, leaving 12 bases between the germline ends. The germline CDR1 and CDR2 sequences are DFQATT and SNEGSKA (reference sequence). The CDR3 runs to 11 residues. As DNA, the CDR3 is TGCAGTGCCTCCGCCGACGGTGGCTACACCTTC. It yields the protein CSASADGGYTF.

Only a few counts were recorded for this clonotype. The CDR3 DNA is TGTGCCAGCAGTTCCCGACAGGGCTCGGTGGAAAAACTGTTTTTT. Its protein is CASSSRQGSVEKLFF. V usage is TRBV12-3 or TRBV12-4 and J usage is TRBJ1-4; 7 nucleotides line up with TRBD1. J lost 8 bases, V lost 4 bases, and 10 bases had no gene match. There are 15 residues in the CDR3.

This clonotype has only a few counts. The CDR3 coding sequence is TGTGCCAGCTCGGGACTAGCAGCGTCCGGGGAGCTGTTTTTT. Translation: CASSGLAASGELFF. This chain links TRBV2 with TRBJ2-2, with 9 nucleotides matching TRBD2. This CDR3 has 14 amino acids. Germline lookup yields CDR1 SNHLY and CDR2 FYNNEI. The trim removed 8 bases at V and 6 bases at J, leaving 7 bases unmatched.

This chain connects TRBV7-9 to TRBJ2-1; D unresolved. V dropped 0 bases and J dropped 6 bases, with 9 bases sitting between them. The germline gives CDR1 SEHNR, CDR2 FQNEAQ (reference sequence). The CDR3 totals 14 residues. The CDR3 protein is CASSLASYSNEQFF. DNA for the CDR3: TGTGCCAGCAGCTTAGCATCGTACAGCAATGAGCAGTTCTTC.

V usage is TRBV5-1 and J usage is TRBJ2-5; D may match TRBD1 or TRBD2 (5 bases each). The V and J ends lost 2 bases and 5 bases respectively, with 13 bases between them. The CDR3 loop spans 14 amino acids. The germline gives CDR1 SGHRS, CDR2 YFSETQ. In DNA, the CDR3 is TGCGCCAGCAGCTTACTAGTGGCAGGGGAGACCCAGTACTTC. Its protein is CASSLLVAGETQYF.

The sample holds a few counts of this clonotype. The rearrangement joins TRBV20-1 to TRBJ2-5; D assignment may be TRBD1 or TRBD2 (6 bases each). The ends were cut back, 1 base at V and 5 bases at J, with 14 bases in the middle. The CDR3 consists of 14 residues. Per the germline V gene, CDR1 is DFQATT and CDR2 is SNEGSKA (reference sequence). The CDR3 bases are TGCAGTGCTAGAGTGAGGGGGGCCTTGGAGACCCAGTACTTC. Its translation is CSARVRGALETQYF.

The count of this clonotype is one. The chain's CDR3 is CASSFSEVTEAFF. CDR3 in DNA: TGCGCCAGCAGCTTTTCGGAGGTCACTGAAGCTTTCTTT. This chain joins TRBV5-1 and TRBJ1-1; the D is unclear. CDR1 SGHRS and CDR2 YFSETQ come from the germline V gene. The V end lost 2 bases, the J end lost 4 bases, and 9 bases lay between the germline ends. The CDR3 length is 13 residues.

This chain joins TRBV24-1 and TRBJ2-1, with unresolved D. The CDR3 extends over 13 amino acids. Deletions cut 5 bases from V and 12 bases from J, with 16 bases between. Germline V gene sequence: CDR1 KGHDR, CDR2 SFDVKD. The CDR3 loop is CATSASVGVRQFF. CDR3 in DNA: TGTGCCACCAGTGCCTCGGTTGGGGTCAGGCAGTTCTTC.

This clonotype was seen a few times. The junction departs from germline at one end; a sequencing error may be responsible. The chain has TRBV5-1 and TRBJ2-3; D not certain. Looked up from germline, CDR1 is SGHRS and CDR2 is YFSETQ. The CDR3 has 14 amino acids. CDR3: CASSLVSSTDTQYF. In DNA, the CDR3 is TGTGCCAGCAGTTTAGTTAGTAGCACAGATACGCAGTATTTT.

The gene calls are TRBV12-3 or TRBV12-4 and TRBJ2-1, with D perhaps matching TRBD1 (5 bases). The CDR3 spans 12 residues. The V end was cut by 6 bases, the J end by 9 bases, with 12 bases between. The CDR3 coding sequence is TGTGCCAGCAGAGGGGTGGGCCCTGAGCAGTTCTTC. Translating it yields CASRGVGPEQFF.

The chain is built from TRBV24-1 and TRBJ2-2, with D perhaps matching TRBD1 (5 bases). Trimming stripped 7 bases from V and 1 base from J, with 15 bases between. This CDR3 is built from 16 residues. Per germline, CDR1 KGHDR and CDR2 SFDVKD. CDR3 nucleotides: TGTGCCACCAGGGCAACAGGAGTTAAGAACACCGGGGAGCTGTTTTTT. Translated, it gives CATRATGVKNTGELFF.

This clonotype came up a few times. The V call is TRBV6-5, the J call TRBJ2-2; D is ambiguous. There are 15 residues in the CDR3. Trimming took 2 bases from V and 3 from J, leaving 10 bases between them. Germline CDR1 is MNHEY and CDR2 is SVGAGI. The CDR3 reads CASSYPERDTGELFF. The CDR3, as DNA: TGTGCCAGCAGTTACCCGGAAAGGGACACCGGGGAGCTGTTTTTT.

V is TRBV12-3 or TRBV12-4 and J is TRBJ2-7, with 8 nucleotides matching TRBD2. The trim removed 5 bases at V and 6 bases at J, leaving 6 bases unmatched. This CDR3 is 13 amino acids long. CDR3 amino acids: CASSPLRGGEQYF. CDR3 sequence (DNA): TGTGCCAGCAGTCCCCTCCGGGGGGGCGAGCAGTACTTC.

This clonotype was picked up a small number of times. This chain uses TRBV30 with TRBJ2-7; 8 bases are a match to TRBD2. Germline V lookup: CDR1 GTSNPN, CDR2 SVGIG (reference sequence). The V and J ends lost 0 bases and 2 bases, in that order; junction bases with no gene match: 3. The CDR3 runs 14 residues. This CDR3 is CAWSVAGDAYEQYF. DNA for the CDR3: TGTGCCTGGAGTGTAGCGGGGGATGCCTACGAGCAGTACTTC.

The chain uses TRBV18 and TRBJ2-7; no clear D. This CDR3 has 12 amino acids. Germline V CDR1 and CDR2: KGHSH, LQKENI. The V gene lost 3 bases and the J gene lost 7 bases, with 10 bases spanning the gap. This CDR3 reads CASSPDGSEQYF. In DNA form, the CDR3 reads TGTGCCAGCTCACCCGACGGGTCTGAGCAGTACTTC.

The CDR3 sequence: CASRLGTSVADTQYF. In nucleotides, the CDR3 is TGCGCCAGCAGGCTAGGGACTAGCGTCGCAGATACGCAGTATTTT. The chain joins TRBV5-1 to TRBJ2-3; 10 nucleotides line up with TRBD2. Germline V CDR1 and CDR2: SGHRS, YFSETQ. CDR3 size: 15 residues. V shed 5 bases and J 4 bases; nucleotides not matched to a gene: 7.

This clonotype was counted a few times. The gene calls are TRBV5-5 and TRBJ2-7; 8 bases align to TRBD1. Germline V lookup: CDR1 SGHKS, CDR2 YYEKEE (reference sequence). J lost 5 bases, V lost 4 bases, and 5 bases had no gene match. This CDR3 region has 13 residues. CDR3 sequence (DNA): TGTGCCAGCAGCCTGGGACAGGTCCACGAGCAGTACTTC. This encodes CASSLGQVHEQYF.

This clonotype was seen ten or more times. V usage is TRBV12-3 or TRBV12-4 and J usage is TRBJ2-3; 8 nucleotides align to TRBD2. The junction had 4 bases not matched to a gene; V was cut back by 3 bases and J by 5 bases. The CDR3 contains 14 residues. CDR3 protein: CASSFSGGGDTQYF. DNA for the CDR3: TGTGCCAGCAGTTTCTCCGGGGGGGGAGATACGCAGTATTTT.

J is TRBJ1-1 and V is TRBV28; D is perhaps TRBD1 (5 bases). Trimming took 6 bases from V and 9 from J, leaving 17 bases between them. The CDR3 sequence is 13 residues long. Per germline, CDR1 MDHEN and CDR2 SYDVKM. The CDR3 DNA follows: TGTGCCAGCAGGGGGCCCACGGGGGGAAAAGCTTTCTTT. As protein: CASRGPTGGKAFF.

The gene calls are TRBV21-1 and TRBJ2-3; TRBD1 is taken as the D call from the table, unchecked against the DNA. TRBV21-1 is given as a pseudogene. This CDR3 contains 20 residues. The chain's CDR3 is CASSKGGGPRCPFYTDTQYF. The CDR3 DNA reads as TGTGCCAGCAGCAAAGGGGGGGGGCCGAGATGCCCATTCTACACAGATACGCAGTATTTT.

This clonotype has just a few counts. This chain connects TRBV6-5 to TRBJ2-2; TRBD1 matches 8 bases. The CDR3 loop spans 14 amino acids. CDR1 MNHEY and CDR2 SVGAGI come from the germline V gene. V trimming: 4 bases; J trimming: 5 bases; junction bases outside the gene matches: 3. Here the CDR3 reads CASSSQGGTGELFF. CDR3 DNA: TGTGCCAGCAGTTCACAGGGGGGTACCGGGGAGCTGTTTTTT.

This clonotype has a handful of counts. Here the CDR3 reads CASSLRDRGEHNEQFF. CDR3 DNA: TGTGCCAGCAGTTTAAGGGACAGGGGGGAACACAATGAGCAGTTCTTC. This chain joins TRBV12-3 or TRBV12-4 and TRBJ2-1; TRBD1 aligns across 11 bases. V dropped 2 bases and J dropped 5; count of bases not matched to a gene: 5. The CDR3 totals 16 residues.

This clonotype was seen more than once but under ten times. J is TRBJ1-6 and V is TRBV4-1; TRBD1 is a possible D gene (5 bases). Germline CDR1 MGHRA, CDR2 YSYEKL. The V end lost 4 bases, the J end lost 11 bases, and 15 bases lay between the germline ends. This CDR3 contains 14 residues. This CDR3 reads CASSPTGIRAPLHF. CDR3 in DNA: TGCGCCAGCAGCCCCACCGGGATCAGGGCACCCCTCCACTTT.

The genes are TRBV20-1 and TRBJ2-3; 9 nucleotides agree with TRBD1. The V gene's germline CDR1 is DFQATT and CDR2 SNEGSKA (reference sequence). V lost 3 bases and J lost 3; bases outside the gene matches: 4. This CDR3 comprises 14 residues. CDR3 coding DNA: TGCAGTGCTAGTAGGGACAGGGTTACAGATACGCAGTATTTT. Its protein product is CSASRDRVTDTQYF.

This clonotype was detected only a few times. The rearrangement joins TRBV29-1 to TRBJ1-2, with a weak D call TRBD1 (5 bases). Germline-derived CDR1 and CDR2 are SQVTM and ANQGSEA. Trimming took 2 bases from V and 8 from J, leaving 27 bases between them. This CDR3 contains 17 residues. CDR3 sequence: CSVEWLSGFRDPGGYTF. The CDR3 DNA follows: TGCAGCGTTGAATGGTTATCGGGGTTCAGGGACCCAGGGGGCTACACCTTC. The full variable domain, in which reference TRBV29-1 and TRBJ1-2 provide the parts outside the CDR3, is SAVISQKPSRDICQRGTSLTIQCQVDSQVTMMFWYRQQPGQSLTLIATANQGSEATYESGFVIDKFPISRPNLTFSTLTVSNMSPEDSSIYLCSVEWLSGFRDPGGYTFGSGTRLTVV.

This clonotype turned up a few times. The J gene is TRBJ2-1, the V gene TRBV2; D is unclear. Germline V gives CDR1 SNHLY, CDR2 FYNNEI. This CDR3 has 12 amino acids. Deletions cut 8 bases from V and 6 bases from J, with 11 bases between. CDR3 residues: CASLLWGNEQFF. In DNA, the CDR3 is TGTGCCAGCCTATTGTGGGGCAATGAGCAGTTCTTC.

The V and J genes are TRBV6-5 and TRBJ2-2; TRBD2 might be the D (5 bases). Looked up from germline, CDR1 is MNHEY and CDR2 is SVGAGI. The ends were cut back, 2 bases at V and 0 bases at J, with 13 bases in the middle. This CDR3 is 17 amino acids long. The CDR3 spells CASSYRDGGPNTGELFF. CDR3 DNA: TGTGCCAGCAGTTACCGGGATGGCGGGCCGAACACCGGGGAGCTGTTTTTT.

The J gene is TRBJ2-3, the V gene TRBV6-2 or TRBV6-3; 12 bases match TRBD2. This CDR3 spans 20 amino acids. With 6 bases clipped from V and 1 base from J, the junction kept 17 bases outside the gene matches. The V gene's germline CDR1 is MNHEY and CDR2 SVGEGT. CDR3 coding DNA: TGTGCCAGCAGCTCTATCACTAGCGGGGGGTCCCTCTTGGGCACAGATACGCAGTATTTT. Residues: CASSSITSGGSLLGTDTQYF.

Here the CDR3 reads CSARVGGGPHYNEQFF. In DNA form, the CDR3 reads TGCAGTGCTAGAGTCGGGGGGGGGCCCCACTACAATGAGCAGTTCTTC. The V call is TRBV20-1, the J call TRBJ2-1; TRBD2 agrees at 8 bases. Germline V gene lookup returns CDR1 DFQATT and CDR2 SNEGSKA (reference sequence). This CDR3 contains 16 residues. After removal of 1 base from V and 3 bases from J, the junction contained 8 bases not matched to a gene.

With respect to this clonotype: No conserved phenylalanine or tryptophan is present at the end of the CDR3, so a read error is the likely explanation. This chain joins TRBV4-1 and TRBJ2-1; D is possibly TRBD1 or TRBD2 (5 bases each). V lost 1 base and J lost 4, with 17 bases in between. Germline V gene lookup returns CDR1 MGHRA and CDR2 YSYEKL. This CDR3 contains 17 residues. CDR3 in amino acids: CASSQGGSAVWYNEQFV. Written as DNA, the CDR3 is TGCGCCAGCAGCCAAGGGGGGTCGGCGGTTTGGTACAATGAGCAGTTCGTC.

Only one count was recorded for this clonotype. The gene calls are TRBV4-1 and TRBJ2-3, with a possible D match to TRBD2 (6 bases). This CDR3 contains 15 residues. V lost 4 bases to trimming and J lost 3 bases, with 14 bases between them. Germline V gives CDR1 MGHRA, CDR2 YSYEKL. The CDR3 DNA sequence: TGCGCCAGCAGCCCCGGGAGCCCTGGAACAGATACGCAGTATTTT. Its translation is CASSPGSPGTDTQYF.